This section outlines one T cell receptor (beta chain) sequence together with its context. The V end lost 0 bases, the J end lost 7 bases, and 16 bases lay between the germline ends. Per the germline V gene, CDR1 is LNHNV and CDR2 is YYDKDF (reference sequence). This CDR3 is built from 16 residues. The repertoire was sequenced with immunoSEQ multiplex PCR; TCRdb's copy has only in-frame clones and lacks some. Of about 340,000 clones listed, over 90% are singletons. This sample was included in a study of brain T cells in children with intractable seizures. Time point of the sample: blood from clinic visit 5 months post-surgery; TSC patient then seizure free.

The TCR was taken from a boy under three years old with tuberous sclerosis and intractable seizures. The sample in question was peripheral blood, obtained roughly 5 months after surgery. This chain links TRBV15 with TRBJ2-1, with D perhaps TRBD2 (5 bases). In DNA form, the CDR3 reads TGTGCCACCAGCAGAGATAGAGGGCTAGGGCTTAATGAGCAGTTCTTC. This sequence encodes CATSRDRGLGLNEQFF.